This entry concerns a single T cell receptor beta chain. This specimen comes from a study of patients and donors after allogeneic stem cell transplantation. The V end was cut by 5 bases, the J end by 5 bases, with 7 bases between. This CDR3 spans 11 amino acids. One entry per CDR3 protein, called by TCRdb with MiXCR from the RT-PCR reads. The sample lists about 960,000 distinct CDR3 sequences, roughly 18% seen once, with roughly 6% in the top ten. The source material was blood, either unsorted or a sorted T cell fraction (not recorded which). This receptor was taken from a human donor who was either an allogeneic HSCT recipient or a stem cell or donor lymphocyte infusion donor (not recorded which). It is not recorded whose cells these are; they may come from a transplant donor. V is TRBV12-3 or TRBV12-4 and J is TRBJ2-7; no clear D gene. CDR3 amino acids: CASSLHNEQYF. CDR3 DNA: TGTGCCAGCAGTCTTCATAACGAGCAGTACTTC.